This is a list of T cell receptor beta chains from one sample in a study of blood T cell repertoires in COVID-19. Produced via immunoSEQ multiplex PCR; TCRdb's table is partial and in-frame only. The sample lists roughly 320,000 clones, 65% to 90% occurring once. The sample comprised PBMCs or T cells enriched from blood (not recorded which). The receptors come from a young man who had recovered from COVID-19. Both conserved end residues are part of each CDR3. D genes are given only for firm matches. Some rows have no size entry. The others give once, few or many, or a class for an expanded clone.

j_call	v_call	d_call	clone_size	cdr3_aa	cdr3_nt
TRBJ1-4	TRBV6-5	NA	NA	CASSPPGATNEKLFF	TGTGCCAGCAGCCCCCCAGGCGCAACTAATGAAAAACTGTTTTTT
TRBJ2-1	TRBV11-2	TRBD2	NA	CASSVNSGRGNEQFF	TGTGCCAGCAGCGTAAATAGCGGGAGAGGTAATGAGCAGTTCTTC
TRBJ1-4	TRBV11-2	NA	NA	CASSLLLRANEKLFF	TGTGCCAGCAGCTTACTTTTGAGGGCTAATGAAAAACTGTTTTTT
TRBJ2-5	TRBV11-3	TRBD2	few	CASSRSFSGSRETQYF	TGTGCCAGCAGCAGATCGTTTAGCGGGAGCCGGGAGACCCAGTACTTC
TRBJ2-7	TRBV28	TRBD1	NA	CASTRTGRYEQYF	TGTGCCAGCACCCGGACAGGGAGGTACGAGCAGTACTTC
TRBJ1-4	TRBV12-3/TRBV12-4	NA	NA	CASSRTGELFF	TGTGCCAGCAGTCGAACGGGTGAACTGTTTTTT
TRBJ1-5	TRBV2	NA	NA	CASSEAGRNQPQHF	TGTGCCAGCAGTGAGGCAGGGCGTAATCAGCCCCAGCATTTT
TRBJ1-1	TRBV20-1	NA	NA	CSASRATGNTEAFF	TGCAGTGCTAGTCGGGCGACAGGCAACACTGAAGCTTTCTTT
TRBJ2-3	TRBV4-1	TRBD2	NA	CASSQDEGTSGTTQYF	TGCGCCAGCAGCCAAGATGAAGGGACTAGCGGTACTACGCAGTATTTT
TRBJ1-4	TRBV3-1/TRBV3-2	TRBD1	NA	CASSLSDRDEKLFF	TGTGCCAGCAGCCTCTCGGACAGGGATGAAAAACTGTTTTTT
TRBJ1-1	TRBV12-3/TRBV12-4	TRBD1	once	CATLGQANTEAFF	TGTGCCACACTGGGACAGGCGAACACTGAAGCTTTCTTT
TRBJ1-6	TRBV5-1	NA	NA	CASSLAAGATHRYSPLHF	TGCGCCAGCAGCTTGGCCGCGGGGGCGACCCACAGGTATTCACCCCTCCACTTT
TRBJ2-7	TRBV11-3	TRBD2	NA	CASSSRLAGSREQYF	TGTGCCAGCAGCTCACGACTAGCGGGATCGAGGGAGCAGTACTTC
TRBJ1-6	TRBV5-1	TRBD1	NA	CASSRQTGDSYNSPLHF	TGCGCCAGCAGCAGGCAGACAGGGGACTCCTATAATTCACCCCTCCACTTT
TRBJ1-5	TRBV9	NA	NA	CASSPLQGVNQPQHF	TGTGCCAGCAGCCCCCTACAGGGCGTCAATCAGCCCCAGCATTTT
TRBJ1-1	TRBV4-1	NA	NA	CASSQESDPNTEAFF	TGCGCCAGCAGCCAAGAGTCAGATCCGAACACTGAAGCTTTCTTT
TRBJ1-2	TRBV7-8	NA	NA	CASSLGGPAYGYTF	TGTGCCAGCAGCTTAGGGGGGCCCGCCTATGGCTACACCTTC
TRBJ2-2	TRBV10-1	NA	NA	CASSFDDTSYAGELFF	TGCGCCAGCAGCTTCGACGACACTAGTTACGCCGGGGAGCTGTTTTTT
TRBJ2-5	TRBV4-1	TRBD1	NA	CASSQGQGEETQYF	TGCGCCAGCAGCCAAGGGCAGGGGGAAGAGACCCAGTACTTC
TRBJ2-2	TRBV6-2/TRBV6-3	NA	once	CASSYLQGAGELFF	TGTGCCAGCAGTTACCTCCAGGGCGCCGGGGAGCTGTTTTTT
TRBJ2-7	TRBV5-1	NA	NA	CASSLWGEVSYEQYF	TGCGCCAGCAGCTTGTGGGGCGAGGTTTCCTACGAGCAGTACTTC
TRBJ2-7	TRBV19	TRBD1	NA	CASSISPGQGYEQYF	TGTGCCAGTAGTATTAGCCCAGGACAGGGCTACGAGCAGTACTTC
TRBJ2-1	TRBV4-1	TRBD1	NA	CASSQIGTAIYNEQFF	TGCGCCAGCAGCCAAATAGGGACAGCCATTTACAATGAGCAGTTCTTC
TRBJ2-3	TRBV5-1	TRBD2	NA	CASSIRSLAGGGTDTQYF	TGCGCCAGCAGCATCAGATCCCTAGCGGGGGGGGGCACAGATACGCAGTATTTT
TRBJ2-3	TRBV14	NA	few	CASSQDWGAGGYRSTDTQYF	TGTGCCAGCAGCCAAGACTGGGGGGCAGGGGGGTATCGGAGCACAGATACGCAGTATTTT
TRBJ1-1	TRBV12-5	NA	NA	CASGWSGNTEAFF	TGTGCTAGTGGTTGGTCAGGGAACACTGAAGCTTTCTTT
TRBJ2-2	TRBV6-6	TRBD1	NA	CASSKTGANTGELFF	TGTGCCAGCAGTAAGACAGGGGCGAACACCGGGGAGCTGTTTTTT
TRBJ2-1	TRBV4-1	NA	NA	CASSRDRGEQFF	TGCGCCAGCAGCCGAGACAGAGGTGAGCAGTTCTTC
TRBJ2-1	TRBV4-2	TRBD2	NA	CASSQGRTSTLGEQFF	TGTGCCAGCAGCCAAGGGCGGACTAGCACCCTAGGTGAGCAGTTCTTC
TRBJ1-1	TRBV5-3	NA	NA	CARATGGNEAFF	TGTGCCAGGGCGACCGGCGGGAATGAAGCTTTCTTT
TRBJ1-1	TRBV2	NA	NA	CASRNFGQLNTEAFF	TGTGCCAGCAGGAATTTTGGGCAGTTGAACACTGAAGCTTTCTTT
TRBJ2-3	TRBV24-1	NA	NA	CATSDARTDTQYF	TGTGCCACCAGTGACGCGCGCACAGATACGCAGTATTTT
TRBJ2-5	TRBV2	TRBD1	NA	CASRDRVKETQYF	TGTGCCAGCAGGGACAGGGTGAAAGAGACCCAGTACTTC
TRBJ1-6	TRBV6-5	NA	NA	CASSSGPLWYSPLHF	TGTGCCAGCAGTTCTGGCCCGTTGTGGTATTCACCCCTCCACTTT
TRBJ1-4	TRBV3-1/TRBV3-2	TRBD1	NA	CASSQPGTGTNEKLFF	TGTGCCAGCAGCCAGCCCGGGACAGGGACTAATGAAAAACTGTTTTTT
TRBJ2-6	TRBV5-6	NA	NA	CASRPGGQGNFGANVLTF	TGTGCCAGCAGGCCGGGCGGCCAGGGGAATTTTGGGGCCAACGTCCTGACTTTC
TRBJ1-4	TRBV2	NA	NA	CASQDSSLLLNEKLFF	TGTGCCAGCCAGGACAGCTCGCTACTACTTAATGAAAAACTGTTTTTT
TRBJ1-2	TRBV30	NA	NA	CAWSVLYGYTF	TGTGCCTGGAGTGTATTATATGGCTACACCTTC
TRBJ1-1	TRBV27	NA	NA	CASSVGGAAEAFF	TGTGCCAGCAGCGTGGGGGGGGCCGCTGAAGCTTTCTTT
TRBJ1-4	TRBV7-8	NA	NA	CASSPRWGRNEKLFF	TGTGCCAGCAGCCCCCGCTGGGGCAGGAATGAAAAACTGTTTTTT
TRBJ1-1	TRBV5-1	NA	NA	CASSPPSIEVVDTEAFF	TGCGCCAGCAGCCCCCCGTCAATTGAAGTCGTAGACACTGAAGCTTTCTTT
TRBJ2-2	TRBV5-3	TRBD1	NA	CARSSDGTGQDSTGELFF	TGTGCCAGAAGCTCCGATGGGACCGGACAGGACAGCACCGGGGAGCTGTTTTTT
TRBJ1-4	TRBV6-2/TRBV6-3	NA	NA	CASSYSMETGAANEKLFF	TGTGCCAGCAGTTACTCGATGGAGACAGGTGCGGCTAATGAAAAACTGTTTTTT
TRBJ2-5	TRBV28	TRBD2	NA	CASRGSGGAEETQYF	TGTGCCAGCAGGGGTAGCGGGGGGGCAGAAGAGACCCAGTACTTC
TRBJ2-3	TRBV24-1	TRBD2	NA	CATSDRRLAGADTQYF	TGTGCCACCAGTGATCGAAGACTAGCGGGAGCAGATACGCAGTATTTT
TRBJ2-5	TRBV3-1/TRBV3-2	NA	NA	CASTLTLLAAQETQYF	TGTGCCAGCACCCTAACCCTACTAGCTGCTCAAGAGACCCAGTACTTC
TRBJ1-4	TRBV30	NA	NA	CAWSRQGNEKLFF	TGTGCCTGGAGTCGGCAGGGGAATGAAAAACTGTTTTTT
TRBJ2-3	TRBV10-3	TRBD1	NA	CAISEDRGSTDTQYF	TGTGCCATCAGTGAAGACAGGGGTAGCACAGATACGCAGTATTTT
TRBJ1-5	TRBV19	TRBD1	once	CASSIRGPGQPQHF	TGTGCCAGTAGTATCAGGGGGCCAGGGCAGCCCCAGCATTTT